Listed below are T cell receptor beta chains from one sample, sequenced in a study of T-cell reconstitution after alpha-beta-depleted transplantation in children. TCRdb fed the PCR reads into MiXCR, producing one record per CDR3 protein. The sample includes about 360,000 distinct CDR3 sequences, 13% of them seen just once. The specimen comprised PBMCs, sampled from the stem cell graft. These receptors all stem from a human donor who donated a stem cell graft to a child with Fanconi anemia. CDR3s include the opening cysteine and the closing phenylalanine or tryptophan. Fields, in order: clone size, J gene, D gene, V gene, CDR3 length, CDR3 DNA, CDR3 protein. A D gene is named only where the DNA matches it firmly. Expanded clones are given a class, and other clones once, few, many or no size at all.

clone size: many
J gene: TRBJ1-3
D gene: TRBD1
V gene: TRBV29-1
CDR3 length: 12
CDR3 DNA: TGCAGCGTTGATGCAGGGGGGGACACCATATATTTT
CDR3 protein: CSVDAGGDTIYF

clone size: few
J gene: TRBJ1-4
D gene: -
V gene: TRBV4-2
CDR3 length: 15
CDR3 DNA: TGTGCCAGCAGCCAGAAGGGGGACAACAATGAAAAACTGTTTTTT
CDR3 protein: CASSQKGDNNEKLFF

clone size: -
J gene: TRBJ2-5
D gene: -
V gene: TRBV29-1
CDR3 length: 14
CDR3 DNA: TGCAGCGCACTATACAGGGAGGGCAGAGAGACCCAGTACTTC
CDR3 protein: CSALYREGRETQYF

clone size: few
J gene: TRBJ1-1
D gene: -
V gene: TRBV24-1
CDR3 length: 12
CDR3 DNA: TGTGCCACCAGGGGTTCTCACACTGAAGCTTTCTTT
CDR3 protein: CATRGSHTEAFF

clone size: few
J gene: TRBJ2-2
D gene: -
V gene: TRBV12-5
CDR3 length: 14
CDR3 DNA: TGTGCTAGTGGCCCCATTACCAACACCGGGGAGCTGTTTTTT
CDR3 protein: CASGPITNTGELFF

clone size: -
J gene: TRBJ2-1
D gene: TRBD1
V gene: TRBV29-1
CDR3 length: 13
CDR3 DNA: TGCAGCGTGGAAGAGGGACAGGGGAATGAGCAGTTCTTC
CDR3 protein: CSVEEGQGNEQFF

clone size: -
J gene: TRBJ1-4
D gene: -
V gene: TRBV5-1
CDR3 length: 13
CDR3 DNA: TGCGCCAGCAGTCTCGGAAATAATGAAAAACTGTTTTTT
CDR3 protein: CASSLGNNEKLFF

clone size: many
J gene: TRBJ1-2
D gene: TRBD1
V gene: TRBV6-5
CDR3 length: 15
CDR3 DNA: TGTGCCAGTAGGGGACAGGGGGAAGCTAACTATGGCTACACCTTC
CDR3 protein: CASRGQGEANYGYTF

clone size: few
J gene: TRBJ2-7
D gene: -
V gene: TRBV30
CDR3 length: 12
CDR3 DNA: TGTGCCTGGAGCCAGGGTGTTTACGAGCAGTACTTC
CDR3 protein: CAWSQGVYEQYF

clone size: -
J gene: TRBJ2-7
D gene: TRBD1
V gene: TRBV20-1
CDR3 length: 14
CDR3 DNA: TGCAGTGCTAGAGAAGGGACAGGATCCTACGAGCAGTACTTC
CDR3 protein: CSAREGTGSYEQYF

clone size: -
J gene: TRBJ1-2
D gene: -
V gene: TRBV6-1
CDR3 length: 14
CDR3 DNA: TGTGCCAGCAGTGAAGGGACAGTATCACTTGGCTACACCTTC
CDR3 protein: CASSEGTVSLGYTF

clone size: -
J gene: TRBJ2-2
D gene: -
V gene: TRBV29-1
CDR3 length: 12
CDR3 DNA: TGCAGCATACTACTCGTGGGCGGGGAGCTGTTTTTT
CDR3 protein: CSILLVGGELFF

clone size: -
J gene: TRBJ2-2
D gene: TRBD1
V gene: TRBV5-1
CDR3 length: 16
CDR3 DNA: TGCGCCAGCAGCTTGGAACAGGGGCCTAACACCGGGGAGCTGTTTTTT
CDR3 protein: CASSLEQGPNTGELFF

clone size: -
J gene: TRBJ2-5
D gene: -
V gene: TRBV5-1
CDR3 length: 14
CDR3 DNA: TGCGCCAGCAGCTTGGCAGGGGATGACGAGACCCAGTACTTC
CDR3 protein: CASSLAGDDETQYF

clone size: -
J gene: TRBJ1-2
D gene: -
V gene: TRBV12-3/TRBV12-4
CDR3 length: 11
CDR3 DNA: TGTGCCAGCAGTTACGACGGAGGCTACACCTTC
CDR3 protein: CASSYDGGYTF

clone size: many
J gene: TRBJ2-2
D gene: -
V gene: TRBV5-1
CDR3 length: 14
CDR3 DNA: TGCGCCAGCAGCCTACAGCCCGCGGCCGGGGAGCTGTTTTTT
CDR3 protein: CASSLQPAAGELFF

clone size: -
J gene: TRBJ1-2
D gene: -
V gene: TRBV3-1
CDR3 length: 16
CDR3 DNA: TGTGCCAGCAGCCAAGATTCCGAGGGACCCGGTTATGGCTACACCTTC
CDR3 protein: CASSQDSEGPGYGYTF

clone size: -
J gene: TRBJ2-5
D gene: -
V gene: TRBV2
CDR3 length: 14
CDR3 DNA: TGTGCCAGCAAGGAAGCAGGGGTAGGAGAGACCCAGTACTTC
CDR3 protein: CASKEAGVGETQYF

clone size: once
J gene: TRBJ1-6
D gene: TRBD1
V gene: TRBV5-1
CDR3 length: 14
CDR3 DNA: TGCGCCAGCAGCCCGGACAGGGACAAATCACCCCTCCACTTT
CDR3 protein: CASSPDRDKSPLHF

clone size: -
J gene: TRBJ1-3
D gene: -
V gene: TRBV5-1
CDR3 length: 15
CDR3 DNA: TGCGCCAGCGGCTCCAGGCCGAGCTGTGGAAACACCATATATTTT
CDR3 protein: CASGSRPSCGNTIYF

clone size: -
J gene: TRBJ2-1
D gene: -
V gene: TRBV10-1
CDR3 length: 13
CDR3 DNA: TGCGCCAGCAGTGAGTCAGAATACAATGAGCAGTTCTTC
CDR3 protein: CASSESEYNEQFF

clone size: many
J gene: TRBJ2-3
D gene: TRBD2
V gene: TRBV2
CDR3 length: 16
CDR3 DNA: TGTGCCAGCAGTAAGACTAGCGGGGGGCTAACAGATACGCAGTATTTT
CDR3 protein: CASSKTSGGLTDTQYF

clone size: few
J gene: TRBJ2-3
D gene: -
V gene: TRBV6-2/TRBV6-3
CDR3 length: 14
CDR3 DNA: TGTGCCAGCAGTTACGCCGGGATCACAGATACGCAGTATTTT
CDR3 protein: CASSYAGITDTQYF